The 28 T cell receptor beta chains given below trace back to one sample, sequenced in a study of cytotoxic CD8 clonotypes in ibrutinib-treated CLL (dated by TCRdb to the early 2020s). Library preparation was by the immunoSEQ multiplex PCR assay. As stored in TCRdb, this immuneACCESS dataset retains in-frame rearrangements with V and J assigned. A fraction of the clones does not appear; measured against another copy, unresolved V genes explain less than half of the discrepancy, and the remainder lacks a known reason. The sample includes 15,000 or so clones, with under 75% observed a single time. Of the sample, roughly 25% falls within the top ten clones. Sample time point, as interpreted from the label and publication: about eleven months on ibrutinib. The sequenced sample was PBMCs, obtained after 12 months of ibrutinib treatment. These receptors were taken from a human donor with chronic lymphocytic leukemia.

The chain uses TRBV6-6 and TRBJ1-1; the match to TRBD1 covers 7 bases. The CDR3 spans 14 residues. CDR1 is MNHNY, CDR2 SVGAGI, per germline (reference sequence). V gave up 2 bases and J gave up 2 bases; unmatched junction bases: 2. The CDR3 nucleotides read TGTGCCAGCAGTTACGAGGGGGCCAACACTGAAGCTTTCTTT. Protein: CASSYEGANTEAFF.

V is TRBV28 and J is TRBJ2-1, with 10 bases fitting TRBD2. The CDR3 covers 15 residues. Germline V lookup: CDR1 MDHEN, CDR2 SYDVKM. With V trimmed by 1 base and J by 6 bases, 3 bases remained unmatched. CDR3 protein: CASSLSAGGGNEQFF. The CDR3 nucleotides are TGTGCCAGCAGTTTATCAGCGGGAGGGGGCAATGAGCAGTTCTTC.

This chain connects TRBV29-1 to TRBJ2-5, with D possibly TRBD2 on 7 matching bases. The CDR3 sequence is 15 residues long. Per the germline V gene, CDR1 is SQVTM and CDR2 is ANQGSEA. The germline V and J ends were trimmed by 7 bases and 1 base, with 19 bases remaining between them. DNA for the CDR3: TGCAGCGGGGGGGGACCGGGACAACCCCAAGAGACCCAGTACTTC. This translates into CSGGGPGQPQETQYF.

The genes are TRBV19 and TRBJ2-1; weak D call: TRBD2 (5 bases). V shed 11 bases and J shed 6 bases, with 14 bases lying between them. This CDR3 contains 12 residues. CDR1 and CDR2 (germline): LNHDA, SQIVND (reference sequence). The chain's CDR3 is CAARGMGNEQFF. Written as DNA, the CDR3 is TGTGCCGCCCGGGGAATGGGCAATGAGCAGTTCTTC.

This rearrangement joins TRBV18 to TRBJ2-3, with 12 bases that match TRBD2. V was pared by 4 bases and J by 3 bases, with 8 bases of the junction left unmatched. The germline CDR1 and CDR2 sequences are KGHSH and LQKENI. The CDR3 totals 17 residues. The CDR3 loop is CASSLSTSGSGTDTQYF. The CDR3 DNA reads TGTGCCAGCTCACTCTCGACTAGCGGGAGTGGGACAGATACGCAGTATTTT.

The chain is built from TRBV7-9 and TRBJ2-2, with 9 bases matching TRBD1. Germline V gene sequence: CDR1 SEHNR, CDR2 FQNEAQ (reference sequence). J was trimmed by 5 bases and V by 4 bases; bases with no gene match: 14. The CDR3 consists of 18 residues. CDR3 coding DNA: TGTGCCAGCAGCTCTCCTCCGGGACAGGGCTCTTCTACCGGGGAGCTGTTTTTT. Protein product: CASSSPPGQGSSTGELFF. The whole variable domain, remainder taken from reference TRBV7-9 and TRBJ2-2, is DTGVSQNPRHKITKRGQNVTFRCDPISEHNRLYWYRQTLGQGPEFLTYFQNEAQLEKSRLLSDRFSAERPKGSFSTLEIQRTEQGDSAMYLCASSSPPGQGSSTGELFFGEGSRLTVL.

The rearrangement uses TRBV7-8 and TRBJ2-2, with D unresolved. The CDR3 extends over 14 amino acids. Trimming cost V 6 bases and J 1 base, with 9 bases left between them. Germline V gives CDR1 SGHVS, CDR2 FQNEAQ. The CDR3 DNA sequence: TGTGCCAGCAGGAAGACCGAGAACACCGGGGAGCTGTTTTTT. Protein: CASRKTENTGELFF. Full variable domain (outside the CDR3, taken from reference TRBV7-8 and TRBJ2-2): GAGVSQSPRYKVAKRGQDVALRCDPISGHVSLFWYQQALGQGPEFLTYFQNEAQLDKSGLPSDRFFAERPEGSVSTLKIQRTQQEDSAVYLCASRKTENTGELFFGEGSRLTVL.

This chain uses TRBV28 with TRBJ2-5; no clear D. CDR3 size: 16 residues. Germline values: CDR1 MDHEN, CDR2 SYDVKM. V gave up 2 bases and J gave up 1 base, with 14 bases separating them. The CDR3 reads CASSLPLVAGQETQYF. DNA for the CDR3: TGTGCCAGCAGTTTACCCCTAGTCGCAGGCCAAGAGACCCAGTACTTC.

The V and J genes are TRBV5-1 and TRBJ2-5; 8 nucleotides align to TRBD2. The CDR3 is 14 amino acids. Per germline, CDR1 SGHRS and CDR2 YFSETQ. J was trimmed by 1 base and V by 4 bases; bases with no gene match: 3. CDR3 in amino acids: CASSTGRGQETQYF. DNA for the CDR3: TGCGCCAGCAGCACCGGGAGGGGCCAAGAGACCCAGTACTTC. The full variable domain, with the rest looked up from reference TRBV5-1 and TRBJ2-5, is KAGVTQTPRYLIKTRGQQVTLSCSPISGHRSVSWYQQTPGQGLQFLFEYFSETQRNKGNFPGRFSGRQFSNSRSEMNVSTLELGDSALYLCASSTGRGQETQYFGPGTRLLVL.

The CDR3, as DNA: TGTGCCAGCAGTTTATCAAGCGGGAGGGGGTACAATGAGCAGTTCTTC. The encoded protein is CASSLSSGRGYNEQFF. The J gene is TRBJ2-1, the V gene TRBV28; 10 bases are a match to TRBD2. V was pared by 1 base and J by 4 bases, with 4 bases of the junction left unmatched. The CDR3 totals 16 residues. The germline gives CDR1 MDHEN, CDR2 SYDVKM. Together with reference TRBV28 and TRBJ2-1, the CDR3 gives the full variable domain: DVKVTQSSRYLVKRTGEKVFLECVQDMDHENMFWYRQDPGLGLRLIYFSYDVKMKEKGDIPEGYSVSREKKERFSLILESASTNQTSMYLCASSLSSGRGYNEQFFGPGTRLTVL.

This clone has a handful of counts. This chain joins TRBV28 and TRBJ1-5; D uncertain. V was clipped by 2 bases and J by 0 bases, with 8 bases between them. Looked up from germline, CDR1 is MDHEN and CDR2 is SYDVKM. This CDR3 region has 15 residues. The CDR3 loop is CASSLRIYSNQPQHF. CDR3 DNA sequence: TGTGCCAGCAGTTTAAGAATCTATAGCAATCAGCCCCAGCATTTT.

V gene TRBV6-5 combines with J gene TRBJ2-7; 7 bases align to TRBD2. This CDR3 contains 16 residues. Losses at the gene ends were 4 bases for V and 4 bases for J; bases not matched to a gene: 13. Germline V CDR1 and CDR2: MNHEY, SVGAGI. CDR3 in DNA: TGTGCCAGCAGTTTACGGGGACTAAAGGGCGGATACGAGCAGTACTTC. It yields the protein CASSLRGLKGGYEQYF.

The chain combines TRBV7-3 with TRBJ1-1; D remains ambiguous. The V end was cut by 3 bases, the J end by 3 bases, with 8 bases between. The V gene's germline CDR1 is SGHTA and CDR2 FQGTGA. The CDR3 has 13 residues. The CDR3 here is CASSLLSDTEAFF. CDR3 coding DNA: TGTGCCAGCAGCTTGTTGTCGGACACTGAAGCTTTCTTT.

This chain links TRBV9 with TRBJ2-1; D remains ambiguous. CDR1 and CDR2 from the germline V gene are SGDLS and YYNGEE. Deletions cut 0 bases from V and 9 bases from J, with 10 bases between. The CDR3 consists of 13 residues. CDR3 DNA sequence: TGTGCCAGCAGCGTAGATACCTTCGGTGAGCAGTTCTTC. Protein: CASSVDTFGEQFF.

The CDR3 bases are TGTGCCAGCAGTCCCCCCACCGGGAAGGCAAGGTTCGATGAGCAGTTCTTC. Translating it yields CASSPPTGKARFDEQFF. The V call is TRBV28, the J call TRBJ2-1, with TRBD2 as a possible D gene (5 bases). CDR1 is MDHEN and CDR2 is SYDVKM in the germline V gene. The CDR3 extends over 17 amino acids. Trimming took 5 bases from V and 8 from J, leaving 25 bases between them.

By frequency in the sample, this clone is medium-sized. The V and J genes are TRBV5-1 and TRBJ2-5; TRBD2 agrees at 9 bases. V lost 3 bases, J lost 5 bases, and 2 bases stayed unmatched. Germline values: CDR1 SGHRS, CDR2 YFSETQ. The CDR3 spans 13 residues. CDR3 sequence (DNA): TGCGCCAGCAGCTCTAGCGGGATTGAGACCCAGTACTTC. It specifies CASSSSGIETQYF.

This clone was observed a few times. The CDR3 DNA reads as TGTGCCAGCAGCCTCCTGGGGACTGCTGGAAACACCATATATTTT. Protein sequence: CASSLLGTAGNTIYF. The rearrangement uses TRBV2 and TRBJ1-3; the D gene is possibly TRBD1 (5 bases). The CDR3 is 15 residues long. V was cut by 6 bases and J by 2 bases, with 14 bases left in between. In germline, CDR1 is SNHLY, CDR2 FYNNEI.

This clone came up a few times. The chain is built from TRBV7-9 and TRBJ1-2; no clear D. V was cut by 5 bases and J by 3 bases, with 7 bases left in between. Germline values: CDR1 SEHNR, CDR2 FQNEAQ (reference sequence). This CDR3 contains 12 residues. The DNA for the CDR3 is TGTGCCAGCAGCCACACAGACTATGGCTACACCTTC. This gives the protein CASSHTDYGYTF. The full variable domain, in which reference TRBV7-9 and TRBJ1-2 provide the parts outside the CDR3, is DTGVSQNPRHKITKRGQNVTFRCDPISEHNRLYWYRQTLGQGPEFLTYFQNEAQLEKSRLLSDRFSAERPKGSFSTLEIQRTEQGDSAMYLCASSHTDYGYTFGSGTRLTVV.

This clone was recorded a few times. This sequence joins TRBV11-2 and TRBJ2-5, with no clear D. V lost 5 bases, J lost 5 bases, and 12 bases lay in between. The CDR3 extends over 13 amino acids. The V gene's germline CDR1 is SGHAT and CDR2 FQNNGV. The CDR3 DNA follows: TGTGCCAGCAGCCCGGGCCCCGGCGAGACCCAGTACTTC. It specifies CASSPGPGETQYF.

This clone was picked up a small number of times. For the CDR3, the DNA is TGTGCCAGCAGCTTAGAGACTCTGACTCTGGACGAGCAGTACTTC. Translation: CASSLETLTLDEQYF. This sequence joins TRBV11-1 and TRBJ2-7; D is uncertain. V was shortened by 1 base and J by 5 bases, with 15 bases between the two germline ends. CDR3 size: 15 residues. Looked up from germline, CDR1 is SGHAT and CDR2 is FQDESV (reference sequence).

The rearrangement uses TRBV27 and TRBJ2-2, with 8 bases aligning to TRBD2. CDR3 length: 16 amino acids. J was trimmed by 6 bases and V by 6 bases; bases with no gene match: 12. Germline CDR1 and CDR2: MNHEY and SMNVEV (reference sequence). The CDR3 sequence: CASSSGGASTAGELFF. The CDR3 DNA sequence: TGTGCCAGCAGCTCGGGAGGGGCATCGACTGCCGGGGAGCTGTTTTTT.

The rearrangement uses TRBV10-3 and TRBJ2-7, with a tentative D call TRBD2 (6 bases). The CDR3 runs 12 residues. CDR1 is ENHRY and CDR2 is SYGVKD in the germline V gene. V was clipped by 6 bases and J by 7 bases, with 13 bases between them. CDR3 sequence reads: CAISGGSEEQYF. CDR3 coding DNA: TGTGCCATCAGCGGGGGTTCGGAAGAGCAGTACTTC.

V and J are TRBV4-2 and TRBJ2-3, with 8 bases identical to TRBD2. With V trimmed by 5 bases and J by 0 bases, 7 bases remained unmatched. CDR1 is LGHNA and CDR2 is YNFKEQ in the germline V gene. The CDR3 runs 16 residues. The CDR3 nucleotides read TGTGCCAGCAGCGGACCGAGCGGGGGTAGCACAGATACGCAGTATTTT. Residues: CASSGPSGGSTDTQYF.

This clone qualifies as medium-sized. The genes are TRBV7-6 and TRBJ2-2, with 12 bases identical to TRBD2. Unmatched junction bases numbered 0, after V lost 1 base and J lost 6 bases. Germline-derived CDR1 and CDR2 are SGHVS and FNYEAQ. This CDR3 comprises 15 residues. The CDR3: CASSLGLAGAGELFF. CDR3 nucleotides: TGTGCCAGCAGCTTAGGACTAGCGGGAGCCGGGGAGCTGTTTTTT.

The chain joins TRBV30 to TRBJ1-2; no firm D call. Trimming took 5 bases from V and 0 from J, leaving 16 bases between them. The CDR3 totals 15 residues. CDR1 and CDR2 from the germline V gene are GTSNPN and SVGIG (reference sequence). The CDR3 region is CAWVVLRAPNYGYTF. The DNA of the CDR3 is TGTGCCTGGGTCGTTCTCCGGGCTCCTAACTATGGCTACACCTTC. Filled out from reference TRBV30 and TRBJ1-2, the complete variable domain reads SQTIHQWPATLVQPVGSPLSLECTVEGTSNPNLYWYRQAAGRGLQLLFYSVGIGQISSEVPQNLSASRPQDRQFILSSKKLLLSDSGFYLCAWVVLRAPNYGYTFGSGTRLTVV.

A single count supports this clone. The chain uses TRBV5-1 and TRBJ2-3, with D unclear. V lost 0 bases to trimming and J lost 3 bases, with 5 bases between them. The CDR3 extends over 13 amino acids. CDR1 is SGHRS and CDR2 is YFSETQ in the germline V gene. The CDR3 region has the DNA TGCGCCAGCAGCTTGGGGACGACAGATACGCAGTATTTT. Protein product: CASSLGTTDTQYF.

The CDR3 sequence is CASSLDGLRYGELFF. CDR3 DNA: TGTGCCAGCAGCTTAGACGGCCTTCGATACGGGGAGCTGTTTTTT. V and J are TRBV7-2 and TRBJ2-2; D gene ambiguous. Between the trimmed V and J ends, which lost 1 base and 7 bases, there was a span of 13 bases. CDR3 size: 15 residues. Germline V gives CDR1 SGHTA, CDR2 FQGNSA. The whole variable domain, filled in from reference TRBV7-2 and TRBJ2-2, reads GAGVSQSPSNKVTEKGKDVELRCDPISGHTALYWYRQSLGQGLEFLIYFQGNSAPDKSGLPSDRFSAERTGGSVSTLTIQRTQQEDSAVYLCASSLDGLRYGELFFGEGSRLTVL.

The genes are TRBV29-1 and TRBJ2-3; D not resolved. With 7 bases removed from V and 0 bases from J, the gap between germline ends came to 8 bases. CDR1 is SQVTM and CDR2 is ANQGSEA in the germline V gene. The CDR3 loop spans 12 amino acids. The CDR3 DNA reads TGCAGCGCTGGTGAAAGCACAGATACGCAGTATTTT. Translating gives CSAGESTDTQYF.